The next 30 T cell receptor beta chains were all read from a single sample in a study of cytomegalovirus exposure and HLA in healthy donors. Clones were read by immunoSEQ multiplex PCR, and TCRdb kept only the in-frame ones, dropping some. The table lists roughly 250,000 clones, around nine tenths of them singletons. The sequenced sample was PBMCs. The receptors here all came from a man between 18 and 29 years old in good health and CMV-seronegative.

This clone showed up just a few times. J is TRBJ2-2 and V is TRBV9; tentative D call: TRBD1 (5 bases). The CDR3 totals 15 residues. The V gene lost 6 bases and the J gene lost 4 bases, with 16 bases spanning the gap. Germline CDR1 and CDR2: SGDLS and YYNGEE. CDR3 coding DNA: TGTGCCAGCAACCCTGCGTCAGGGTCCACCGGGGAGCTGTTTTTT. Amino acid sequence: CASNPASGSTGELFF. The entire variable domain, with the rest obtained from reference TRBV9 and TRBJ2-2, is as follows: DSGVTQTPKHLITATGQRVTLRCSPRSGDLSVYWYQQSLDQGLQFLIQYYNGEERAKGNILERFSAQQFPDLHSELNLSSLELGDSALYFCASNPASGSTGELFFGEGSRLTVL.

The chain carries TRBV7-9 and TRBJ1-2, with D possibly TRBD1 on 5 matching bases. V was clipped by 1 base and J by 0 bases, with 12 bases between them. CDR1 and CDR2 from the germline V gene are SEHNR and FQNEAQ (reference sequence). This CDR3 comprises 16 residues. This CDR3 reads CASSLEGVRANYGYTF. As DNA, the CDR3 is TGTGCCAGCAGCTTAGAAGGCGTCAGGGCTAACTATGGCTACACCTTC.

The chain uses TRBV19 and TRBJ1-2; TRBD1 matches at 12 bases. This CDR3 region has 14 residues. Germline V gives CDR1 LNHDA, CDR2 SQIVND (reference sequence). V lost 6 bases and J lost 7; bases outside the gene matches: 6. CDR3 amino acids: CASSEGQGALGYTF. Here the CDR3 DNA reads TGTGCCAGTAGCGAGGGACAGGGGGCGCTTGGCTACACCTTC.

This clone has just one count. The chain has TRBV5-1 and TRBJ1-6; possible D gene TRBD1, 5 bases. This CDR3 has 14 residues. From germline, CDR1 is SGHRS and CDR2 YFSETQ. V was clipped by 3 bases and J by 8 bases, with 12 bases between them. This chain's CDR3 is CASSSQGTYSPLHF. CDR3 nucleotides: TGCGCCAGCAGCTCCCAGGGTACCTATTCACCCCTCCACTTT.

The chain joins TRBV7-2 to TRBJ2-7; D not resolved. Trimming stripped 1 base from V and 3 bases from J, with 10 bases between. CDR3 length: 14 residues. Germline V CDR1 and CDR2: SGHTA, FQGNSA. In nucleotides, the CDR3 is TGTGCCAGCAGCTTAGTTAGTTCGGGCTACGAGCAGTACTTC. Protein product: CASSLVSSGYEQYF.

The chain recombines TRBV4-3 with TRBJ1-6, with D possibly matching TRBD1 (6 bases). CDR1 and CDR2 (germline): LGHNA, YSLEER. The germline V and J ends were trimmed by 3 bases and 6 bases, with 18 bases remaining between them. The CDR3 covers 17 residues. CDR3 sequence (DNA): TGCGCCAGCAGCCAGACCTTCGGGGCAGGGGCTAATTCACCCCTCCACTTT. Translated: CASSQTFGAGANSPLHF.

V usage is TRBV25-1 and J usage is TRBJ2-5, with TRBD2 as a possible D gene (9 bases). Germline V gene lookup returns CDR1 MGHDK and CDR2 SYGVNS. The CDR3 is 15 amino acids. V shed 11 bases and J shed 0 bases, with 19 bases lying between them. CDR3 loop: CASQGAGGYQETQYF. The CDR3 nucleotides are TGTGCCTCCCAGGGGGCGGGAGGGTACCAAGAGACCCAGTACTTC.

J is TRBJ1-1 and V is TRBV7-2, with D maybe TRBD1 (5 bases). Between the trimmed V and J ends, which lost 3 bases and 5 bases, there was a span of 13 bases. The germline V gene encodes CDR1 SGHTA and CDR2 FQGNSA. The CDR3 contains 14 residues. For the CDR3, the DNA is TGTGCCAGCAGCTTTGGGGGGGGACGGACTGAAGCTTTCTTT. It encodes CASSFGGGRTEAFF.

The J gene is TRBJ2-7, the V gene TRBV9; 9 bases align to TRBD2. The germline CDR1 and CDR2 sequences are SGDLS and YYNGEE. J lost 3 bases, V lost 0 bases, and 7 bases had no gene match. This CDR3 region has 16 residues. The CDR3 DNA sequence: TGTGCCAGCAGCGTAGTGAGCGGGAGGTTCTTCTACGAGCAGTACTTC. It yields the protein CASSVVSGRFFYEQYF.

The chain carries TRBV28 and TRBJ2-3, with D tentatively TRBD1 (6 bases). Germline CDR1 is MDHEN and CDR2 is SYDVKM. Trimming took off 8 bases at V and 4 bases at J, with 16 bases between the two ends. This CDR3 is 14 amino acids long. In DNA, the CDR3 is TGTGCCAGCGGAGAAATTTCAGGGGCAGATACGCAGTATTTT. Translation gives CASGEISGADTQYF.

This clone came up a few times. The chain has TRBV27 and TRBJ1-5; D is unresolved. This CDR3 has 16 amino acids. Trimming removed 5 bases from V and 1 base from J, with 15 bases in between. Germline CDR1 reads MNHEY; CDR2 reads SMNVEV (reference sequence). CDR3 coding DNA: TGTGCCAGCAGTCCAACCTCTTGGGCCAGCAATCAGCCCCAGCATTTT. Its protein is CASSPTSWASNQPQHF.

This chain joins TRBV2 and TRBJ1-5; a possible D gene is TRBD1 (5 bases). The CDR3 spans 14 residues. Germline CDR1 reads SNHLY; CDR2 reads FYNNEI. The ends were cut back, 6 bases at V and 0 bases at J, with 9 bases in the middle. The CDR3 protein is CASRKGNSNQPQHF. The CDR3 DNA follows: TGTGCCAGCAGAAAGGGGAATAGCAATCAGCCCCAGCATTTT.

The chain uses TRBV10-3 and TRBJ1-2, with 8 bases matching TRBD1. CDR3 length: 14 amino acids. The germline V gene has CDR1 ENHRY and CDR2 SYGVKD. Losses at the gene ends were 0 bases for V and 4 bases for J; bases not matched to a gene: 1. CDR3 DNA sequence: TGTGCCATCAGTGAGTCGGGGACAGGCTATGGCTACACCTTC. The encoded protein is CAISESGTGYGYTF.

This sequence joins TRBV15 and TRBJ1-1; TRBD1 might be the D (5 bases). Germline V gene sequence: CDR1 LNHNV, CDR2 YYDKDF (reference sequence). The V end lost 1 base, the J end lost 3 bases, and 12 bases lay between the germline ends. The CDR3 length is 15 residues. CDR3 DNA sequence: TGTGCCACCAGCAGAGGGCTGGTGACAGACACTGAAGCTTTCTTT. Translation gives CATSRGLVTDTEAFF.

The chain's CDR3 is CASSTGTGGWSTEAFF. DNA of the CDR3: TGTGCCAGTAGTACGGGGACAGGGGGTTGGTCCACTGAAGCTTTCTTT. The V call is TRBV19, the J call TRBJ1-1, with 11 bases matching TRBD1. This CDR3 spans 16 amino acids. Germline assignment: CDR1 LNHDA and CDR2 SQIVND (reference sequence). The junction had 8 bases not matched to a gene; V was cut back by 4 bases and J by 4 bases.

The sample holds a few counts of this clone. The junction departs from the called germline gene at one end, perhaps through a read error. The chain links TRBV7-7 to TRBJ2-7; 7 bases are shared with TRBD1. The CDR3 is 15 residues long. Germline CDR1 and CDR2: SSHAT and FNYEAQ (reference sequence). The CDR3 DNA follows: TGTGCTAGCAGCCTTGGGACAGTTGAATTGTTCGAGCAGTACTTC. This gives the protein CASSLGTVELFEQYF.

The chain recombines TRBV18 with TRBJ2-5; D is perhaps TRBD2 (6 bases). V lost 3 bases to trimming and J lost 10 bases, with 15 bases between them. This CDR3 spans 13 amino acids. Germline values: CDR1 KGHSH, CDR2 LQKENI. The CDR3 loop reads CASSPSAGPHQYF. CDR3 coding DNA: TGTGCCAGCTCACCCTCGGCGGGACCCCACCAGTACTTC. The whole variable domain, remainder taken from reference TRBV18 and TRBJ2-5, is NAGVMQNPRHLVRRRGQEARLRCSPMKGHSHVYWYRQLPEEGLKFMVYLQKENIIDESGMPKERFSAEFPKEGPSILRIQQVVRGDSAAYFCASSPSAGPHQYFGPGTRLLVL.

The gene calls are TRBV10-3 and TRBJ2-7; a weak D match, TRBD2 (5 bases). This CDR3 has 11 residues. The germline CDR1 and CDR2 sequences are ENHRY and SYGVKD. V was shortened by 6 bases and J by 6 bases, with 9 bases between the two germline ends. The CDR3 is CAIREGLEQYF. The CDR3 DNA sequence: TGTGCCATCAGGGAAGGACTCGAGCAGTACTTC.

The chain carries TRBV5-4 and TRBJ2-7; 9 bases line up with TRBD2. The CDR3 totals 15 residues. The V segment lost 0 bases and the J segment 7 bases; nucleotides outside the gene matches: 8. Germline values: CDR1 SGHNT, CDR2 YYREEE (reference sequence). CDR3 residues: CASSLGGLARPEQYF. The CDR3, as DNA: TGTGCCAGCAGCTTGGGTGGACTAGCGCGTCCTGAGCAGTACTTC.

The rearrangement links TRBV7-9 to TRBJ2-5; possibly TRBD2 for D (6 bases). The CDR3 covers 15 residues. Germline loops: CDR1 SEHNR, CDR2 FQNEAQ (reference sequence). Trimming removed 7 bases from V and 0 bases from J, with 15 bases in between. CDR3 sequence: CASTPLADYQETQYF. CDR3 in DNA: TGTGCCAGCACCCCACTAGCAGACTACCAAGAGACCCAGTACTTC.

This chain joins TRBV6-5 and TRBJ2-7; TRBD2 might be the D (6 bases). The germline CDR1 and CDR2 sequences are MNHEY and SVGAGI. V was pared by 4 bases and J by 2 bases, with 12 bases between. The CDR3 has 14 amino acids. The CDR3 reads CASSSGGTAYEQYF. CDR3 sequence (DNA): TGTGCCAGCAGTTCCGGCGGGACGGCCTACGAGCAGTACTTC.

The gene calls are TRBV28 and TRBJ2-7; D perhaps matches TRBD1 (6 bases). Germline CDR1 reads MDHEN; CDR2 reads SYDVKM. Trimming shortened V by 8 bases and J by 2 bases, and 7 bases separated the two germline ends. The CDR3 extends over 11 amino acids. The CDR3 DNA is TGTGCCAGCCGACAGGCCTACGAGCAGTACTTC. Translation: CASRQAYEQYF. Drawing the rest from reference TRBV28 and TRBJ2-7, the complete variable domain is DVKVTQSSRYLVKRTGEKVFLECVQDMDHENMFWYRQDPGLGLRLIYFSYDVKMKEKGDIPEGYSVSREKKERFSLILESASTNQTSMYLCASRQAYEQYFGPGTRLTVT.

For this clone: Its ends do not fully match the called genes, so a read error is possible. The chain joins TRBV4-1 to TRBJ1-1; D might be TRBD1 (6 bases). Germline V gene sequence: CDR1 MGHRA, CDR2 YSYEKL. CDR3 length: 13 residues. DNA for the CDR3: TGCGCCAGCAGCCAAGAGGAGGGGGGGCGCGGGATCTTT. Encoded protein: CASSQEEGGRGIF.

J is TRBJ1-6 and V is TRBV19; D not resolved. The length of the CDR3 is 14 residues. Per germline, CDR1 LNHDA and CDR2 SQIVND (reference sequence). V was shortened by 4 bases and J by 5 bases, with 9 bases between the two germline ends. For the CDR3, the DNA is TGTGCCAGTAGTAACAGCCAAAATAATTCACCCCTCCACTTT. Its protein product is CASSNSQNNSPLHF.

A few counts support this clone. V usage is TRBV7-3 and J usage is TRBJ2-5; a possible D gene is TRBD1 (6 bases). V lost 1 base to trimming and J lost 5 bases, with 11 bases between them. The CDR3 sequence is 14 residues long. Germline V gives CDR1 SGHTA, CDR2 FQGTGA. The CDR3 protein is CASSLRGRGETQYF. The CDR3 DNA sequence: TGTGCCAGCAGCTTAAGGGGGCGCGGGGAGACCCAGTACTTC.

The chain carries TRBV5-1 and TRBJ2-1; TRBD2 aligns across 9 bases. The CDR3 contains 16 residues. Germline CDR1 is SGHRS and CDR2 is YFSETQ. With 1 base clipped from V and 2 bases from J, the junction kept 4 bases outside the gene matches. CDR3 amino acids: CASSLSGRYTYNEQFF. CDR3 DNA: TGCGCCAGCAGCTTGAGCGGGAGGTATACCTACAATGAGCAGTTCTTC.

The chain has TRBV27 and TRBJ2-7; 7 bases are shared with TRBD1. V dropped 3 bases and J dropped 4; count of bases not matched to a gene: 6. Germline-derived CDR1 and CDR2 are MNHEY and SMNVEV (reference sequence). The CDR3 loop spans 14 amino acids. The CDR3 here is CASSFRQGTYEQYF. The CDR3 nucleotides read TGTGCCAGCAGTTTCAGACAGGGAACTTACGAGCAGTACTTC.

This chain joins TRBV12-5 and TRBJ1-4; D is possibly TRBD1 (5 bases). The CDR3 contains 16 residues. Germline V gene lookup returns CDR1 LGHNT and CDR2 FRNRAP. Trimming removed 6 bases from V and 4 bases from J, with 18 bases in between. The CDR3 bases are TGTGCTAGTGGCCAGAATCCGGGACTCTTTAATGAAAAACTGTTTTTT. Translation: CASGQNPGLFNEKLFF.

The chain carries TRBV7-2 and TRBJ2-5; 11 nucleotides line up with TRBD2. The CDR3 runs 14 residues. The V and J ends lost 5 bases and 6 bases, in that order; junction bases with no gene match: 5. In germline, CDR1 is SGHTA, CDR2 FQGNSA. The CDR3 reads CASSQTSGVKTQYF. DNA of the CDR3: TGTGCCAGCAGCCAGACTAGCGGGGTAAAGACCCAGTACTTC.

V gene TRBV29-1 combines with J gene TRBJ1-5; D is possibly TRBD1 (5 bases). CDR1 and CDR2 from the germline V gene are SQVTM and ANQGSEA. Trimming removed 4 bases at V and 1 base at J, with 14 bases between. The CDR3 extends over 15 amino acids. The CDR3 DNA follows: TGCAGCGTTGGTGAGGCAGGGTCGAGCAATCAGCCCCAGCATTTT. Translated: CSVGEAGSSNQPQHF.